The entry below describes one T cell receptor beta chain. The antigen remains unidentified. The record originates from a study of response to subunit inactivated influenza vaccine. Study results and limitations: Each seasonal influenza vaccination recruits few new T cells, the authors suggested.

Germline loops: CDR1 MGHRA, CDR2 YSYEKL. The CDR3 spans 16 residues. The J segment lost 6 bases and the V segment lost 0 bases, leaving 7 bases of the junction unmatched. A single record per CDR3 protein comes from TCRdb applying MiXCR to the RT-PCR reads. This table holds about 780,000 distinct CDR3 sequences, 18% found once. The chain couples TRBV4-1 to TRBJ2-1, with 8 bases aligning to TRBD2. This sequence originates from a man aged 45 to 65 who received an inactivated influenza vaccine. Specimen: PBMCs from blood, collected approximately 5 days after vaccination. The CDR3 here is CASSQDFRGRINEQFF. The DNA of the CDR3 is TGCGCCAGCAGCCAAGATTTTCGCGGGAGGATCAATGAGCAGTTCTTC.